These 11 T cell receptor beta chains were all obtained from the same sample, sequenced in a study of T cell responses to AZD1222 COVID-19 vaccine. The protocol was immunoSEQ multiplex PCR, while the TCRdb copy is restricted to in-frame clones and leaves out a portion. This table holds 140,000 to 150,000 clones, approximately 85% found once. The material was peripheral blood, obtained on day 0 of AZD1222 vaccination. Receptors were obtained from an adult in good health.

V and J are TRBV11-2 and TRBJ2-7; tentative D call: TRBD1 (5 bases). Germline V CDR1 and CDR2: SGHAT, FQNNGV. The CDR3 runs to 13 residues. V shed 2 bases and J shed 6 bases, with 11 bases lying between them. CDR3 protein: CASSLSTGLEQYF. CDR3 nucleotide sequence: TGTGCCAGCAGCTTAAGTACAGGCCTCGAGCAGTACTTC.

This clone appeared a few times. Here the CDR3 reads CASSQDRTGVGYTF. As DNA, the CDR3 is TGTGCCAGCAGCCAGGACAGGACAGGGGTCGGCTACACCTTC. The chain joins TRBV11-2 to TRBJ1-2, with 9 nucleotides matching TRBD1. The CDR3 has 14 residues. Germline V CDR1 and CDR2: SGHAT, FQNNGV. V was clipped by 5 bases and J by 8 bases; unmatched bases: 9.

The chain carries TRBV15 and TRBJ1-2; 7 nucleotides line up with TRBD1. The V gene's germline CDR1 is LNHNV and CDR2 YYDKDF (reference sequence). J gave up 4 bases and V 0 bases, and 8 bases lay outside the gene matches. The CDR3 sequence is 16 residues long. The CDR3 DNA reads TGTGCCACCAGCAGAGAATCGACAGGGCGCGGCTATGGCTACACCTTC. Translating gives CATSRESTGRGYGYTF.

J is TRBJ1-6 and V is TRBV4-1; no firm D call. Germline V lookup: CDR1 MGHRA, CDR2 YSYEKL. The CDR3 has 16 residues. Trimming stripped 5 bases from V and 7 bases from J, with 18 bases between. CDR3 sequence (DNA): TGCGCCAGCAGCGTGGTAACAGCAAGTACCAATTCACCCCTCCACTTT. Translating it yields CASSVVTASTNSPLHF.

J is TRBJ1-6 and V is TRBV6-5; 8 nucleotides line up with TRBD1. Germline V gives CDR1 MNHEY, CDR2 SVGAGI. Trimming cost V 6 bases and J 9 bases; bases outside gene matches: 7. The CDR3 covers 14 residues. CDR3 loop: CASRLGQGGSPLHF. Here the CDR3 DNA reads TGTGCCAGCAGATTAGGACAGGGCGGTTCACCCCTCCACTTT.

J is TRBJ1-6 and V is TRBV4-2; TRBD1 is a possible D gene (5 bases). Trimming pared 0 bases from V and 9 bases from J, leaving 15 bases between. Per germline, CDR1 LGHNA and CDR2 YNFKEQ. This CDR3 spans 16 amino acids. CDR3 sequence (DNA): TGTGCCAGCAGCCAAGAGACCGGGGCCGCGGGTTCACCCCTCCACTTT. It specifies CASSQETGAAGSPLHF.

CDR3 residues: CASSVAGATNEKLFF. CDR3 bases: TGTGCCAGCAGTGTAGCCGGGGCAACTAATGAAAAACTGTTTTTT. The chain uses TRBV6-1 and TRBJ1-4; D unclear. Germline lookup yields CDR1 MNHNS and CDR2 SASEGT. V was pared by 4 bases and J by 0 bases, with 9 bases between. The CDR3 is made up of 15 amino acids.

The chain carries TRBV11-3 and TRBJ1-1; TRBD1 matches at 7 bases. This CDR3 spans 12 amino acids. In germline, CDR1 is SGHNT, CDR2 YENEEA. V dropped 5 bases and J dropped 10; count of bases not matched to a gene: 7. CDR3 residues: CASSPSQGVAFF. CDR3 nucleotides: TGTGCCAGCAGCCCCTCCCAGGGGGTAGCTTTCTTT.

The chain has TRBV5-1 and TRBJ2-1, with D unclear. The V gene lost 0 bases and the J gene lost 5 bases, with 6 bases spanning the gap. The length of the CDR3 is 13 residues. Looked up from germline, CDR1 is SGHRS and CDR2 is YFSETQ. The CDR3, as DNA: TGCGCCAGCAGCTTGGGTTCCAACAATGAGCAGTTCTTC. Its protein product is CASSLGSNNEQFF.

The chain recombines TRBV10-3 with TRBJ1-1; 9 bases are a match to TRBD1. CDR1 and CDR2 (germline): ENHRY, SYGVKD. Trimming removed 7 bases from V and 6 bases from J; junction bases left unmatched: 6. CDR3 length equals 13 residues. DNA for the CDR3: TGTGCCATCACCACGGGGACAGGGCCTGAAGCTTTCTTT. It codes for CAITTGTGPEAFF.

The chain joins TRBV11-2 to TRBJ1-1; possible D gene TRBD1, 6 bases. V dropped 0 bases and J dropped 12 bases, with 14 bases sitting between them. The CDR3 loop spans 13 amino acids. Germline V lookup: CDR1 SGHAT, CDR2 FQNNGV. CDR3 protein: CASSLDMGAGSFF. CDR3 nucleotide sequence: TGTGCCAGCAGCTTAGATATGGGGGCTGGATCTTTCTTT.